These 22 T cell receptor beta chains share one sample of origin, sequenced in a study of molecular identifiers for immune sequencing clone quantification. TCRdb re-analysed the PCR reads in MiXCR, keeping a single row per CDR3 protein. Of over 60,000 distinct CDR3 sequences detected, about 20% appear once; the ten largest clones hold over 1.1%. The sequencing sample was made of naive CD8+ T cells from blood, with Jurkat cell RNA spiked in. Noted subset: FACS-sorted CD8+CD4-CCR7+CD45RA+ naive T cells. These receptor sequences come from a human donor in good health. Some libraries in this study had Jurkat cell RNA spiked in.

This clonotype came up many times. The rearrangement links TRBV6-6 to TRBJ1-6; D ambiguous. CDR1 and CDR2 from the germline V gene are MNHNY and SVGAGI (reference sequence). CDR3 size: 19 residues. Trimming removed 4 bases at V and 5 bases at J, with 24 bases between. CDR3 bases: TGTGCCAGCAGTTTTAATATTCTCCCCTTAGGAGCGGATAATTCACCCCTCCACTTT. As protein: CASSFNILPLGADNSPLHF.

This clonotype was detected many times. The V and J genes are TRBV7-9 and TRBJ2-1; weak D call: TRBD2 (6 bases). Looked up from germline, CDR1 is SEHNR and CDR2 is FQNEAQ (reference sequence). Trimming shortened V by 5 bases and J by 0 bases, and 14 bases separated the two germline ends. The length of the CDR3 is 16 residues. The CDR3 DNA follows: TGTGCCAGCAGCCTGCCCGGGAGCGGCTCCTACAATGAGCAGTTCTTC. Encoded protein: CASSLPGSGSYNEQFF.

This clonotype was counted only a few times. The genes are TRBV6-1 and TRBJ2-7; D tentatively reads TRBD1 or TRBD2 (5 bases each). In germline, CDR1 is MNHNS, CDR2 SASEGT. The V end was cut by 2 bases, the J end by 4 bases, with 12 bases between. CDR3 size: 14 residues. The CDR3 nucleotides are TGTGCCAGCAGTGAAAGGGACCCACGATACGAGCAGTACTTC. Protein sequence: CASSERDPRYEQYF.

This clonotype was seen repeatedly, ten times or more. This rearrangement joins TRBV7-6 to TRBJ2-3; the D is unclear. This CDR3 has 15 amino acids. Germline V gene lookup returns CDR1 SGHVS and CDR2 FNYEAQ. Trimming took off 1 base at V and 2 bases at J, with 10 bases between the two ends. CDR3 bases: TGTGCCAGCAGCTTAGTTGCAGGTTTCACAGATACGCAGTATTTT. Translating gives CASSLVAGFTDTQYF. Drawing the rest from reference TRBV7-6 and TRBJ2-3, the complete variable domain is GAGVSQSPRYKVTKRGQDVALRCDPISGHVSLYWYRQALGQGPEFLTYFNYEAQQDKSGLPNDRFSAERPEGSISTLTIQRTEQRDSAMYRCASSLVAGFTDTQYFGPGTRLTVL.

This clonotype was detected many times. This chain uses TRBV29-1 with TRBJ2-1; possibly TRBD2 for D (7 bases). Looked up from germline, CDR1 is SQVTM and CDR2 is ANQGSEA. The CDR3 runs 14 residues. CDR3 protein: CSGEGGGAYNEQFF. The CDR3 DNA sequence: TGCAGTGGGGAGGGGGGAGGGGCCTACAATGAGCAGTTCTTC.

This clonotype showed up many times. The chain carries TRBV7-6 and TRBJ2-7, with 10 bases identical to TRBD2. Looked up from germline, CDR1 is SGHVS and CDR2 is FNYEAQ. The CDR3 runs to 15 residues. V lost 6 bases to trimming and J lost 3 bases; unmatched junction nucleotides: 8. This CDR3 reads CASSYGTSVSYEQYF. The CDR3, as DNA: TGTGCCAGCAGTTACGGGACTAGCGTCAGCTACGAGCAGTACTTC.

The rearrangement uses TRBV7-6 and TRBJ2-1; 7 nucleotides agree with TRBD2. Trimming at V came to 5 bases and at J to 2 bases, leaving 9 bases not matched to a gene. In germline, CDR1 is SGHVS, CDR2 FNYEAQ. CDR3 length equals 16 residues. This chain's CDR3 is CASSRTTAGAYNEQFF. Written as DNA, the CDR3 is TGTGCCAGCAGCCGCACCACGGCGGGAGCCTACAATGAGCAGTTCTTC.

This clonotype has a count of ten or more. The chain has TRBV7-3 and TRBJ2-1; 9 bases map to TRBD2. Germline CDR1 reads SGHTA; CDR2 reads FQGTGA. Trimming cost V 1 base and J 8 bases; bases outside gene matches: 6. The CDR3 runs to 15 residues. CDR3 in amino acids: CASSLMAGGGDEQFF. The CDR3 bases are TGTGCCAGCAGCTTAATGGCGGGAGGGGGCGATGAGCAGTTCTTC.

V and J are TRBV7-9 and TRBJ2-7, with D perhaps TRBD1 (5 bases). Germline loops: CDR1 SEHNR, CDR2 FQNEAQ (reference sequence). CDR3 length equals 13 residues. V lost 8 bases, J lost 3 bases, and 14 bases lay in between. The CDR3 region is CASGQGINYEQYF. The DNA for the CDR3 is TGTGCCAGCGGACAAGGTATAAACTACGAGCAGTACTTC.

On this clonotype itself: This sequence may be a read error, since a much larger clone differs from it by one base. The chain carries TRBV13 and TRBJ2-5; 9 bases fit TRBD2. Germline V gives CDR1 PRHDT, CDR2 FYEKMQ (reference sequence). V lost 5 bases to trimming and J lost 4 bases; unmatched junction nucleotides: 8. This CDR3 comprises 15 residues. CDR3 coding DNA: TGTGCCAGCAGCGAGGGACCAGCGGGAGGAGAGACCCAGTACTTC. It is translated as CASSEGPAGGETQYF.

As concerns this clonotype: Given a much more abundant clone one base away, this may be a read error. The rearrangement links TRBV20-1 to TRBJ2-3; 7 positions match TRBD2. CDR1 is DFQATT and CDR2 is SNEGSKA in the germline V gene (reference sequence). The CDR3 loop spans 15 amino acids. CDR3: CSVRDPAGIRNTQYF. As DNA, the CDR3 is TGCAGTGTTAGAGACCCAGCGGGAATCCGAAATACGCAGTATTTT.

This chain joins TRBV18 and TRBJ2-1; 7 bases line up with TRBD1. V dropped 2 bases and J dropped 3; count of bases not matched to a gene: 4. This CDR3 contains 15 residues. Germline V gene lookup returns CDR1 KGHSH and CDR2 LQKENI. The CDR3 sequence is CASSPAAGGYNEQFF. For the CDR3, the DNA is TGTGCCAGCTCACCAGCGGCAGGGGGCTACAATGAGCAGTTCTTC.

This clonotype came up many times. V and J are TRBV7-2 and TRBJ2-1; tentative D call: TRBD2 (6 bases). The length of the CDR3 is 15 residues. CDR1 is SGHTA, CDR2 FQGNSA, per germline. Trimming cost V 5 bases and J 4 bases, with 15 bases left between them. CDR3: CASSPELAEYNEQFF. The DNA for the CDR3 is TGTGCCAGCAGCCCAGAGTTAGCGGAGTACAATGAGCAGTTCTTC. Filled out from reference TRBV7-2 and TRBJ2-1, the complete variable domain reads GAGVSQSPSNKVTEKGKDVELRCDPISGHTALYWYRQSLGQGLEFLIYFQGNSAPDKSGLPSDRFSAERTGGSVSTLTIQRTQQEDSAVYLCASSPELAEYNEQFFGPGTRLTVL.

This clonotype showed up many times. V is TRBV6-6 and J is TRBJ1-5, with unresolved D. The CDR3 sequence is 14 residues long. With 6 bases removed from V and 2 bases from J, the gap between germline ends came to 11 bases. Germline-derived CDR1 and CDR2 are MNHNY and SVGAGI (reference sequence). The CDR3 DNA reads TGTGCCAGCAGCTACGACAATGGCAATCAGCCCCAGCATTTT. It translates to CASSYDNGNQPQHF.

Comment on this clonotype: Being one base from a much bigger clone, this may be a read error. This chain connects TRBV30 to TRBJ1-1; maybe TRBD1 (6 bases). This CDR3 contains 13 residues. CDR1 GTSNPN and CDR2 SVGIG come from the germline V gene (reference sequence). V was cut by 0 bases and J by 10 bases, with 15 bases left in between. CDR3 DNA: TGTGCCTGGAGTGTAGGACAGCTTAGTGTAGCTTTCTTT. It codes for CAWSVGQLSVAFF.

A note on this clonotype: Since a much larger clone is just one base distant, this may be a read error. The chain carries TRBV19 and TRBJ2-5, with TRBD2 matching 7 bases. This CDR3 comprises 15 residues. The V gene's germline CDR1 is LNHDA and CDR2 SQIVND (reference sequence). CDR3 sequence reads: CASSIFGLEQETQHF. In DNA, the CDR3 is TGTGCCAGTAGTATCTTTGGACTAGAACAAGAGACCCAGCACTTC.

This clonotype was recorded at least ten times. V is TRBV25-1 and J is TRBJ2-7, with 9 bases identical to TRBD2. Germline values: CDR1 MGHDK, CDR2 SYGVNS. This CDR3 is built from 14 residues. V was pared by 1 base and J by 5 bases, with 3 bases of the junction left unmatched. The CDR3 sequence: CASSEFIAGDEQYF. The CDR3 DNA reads TGTGCCAGCAGTGAATTCATAGCGGGAGACGAGCAGTACTTC.

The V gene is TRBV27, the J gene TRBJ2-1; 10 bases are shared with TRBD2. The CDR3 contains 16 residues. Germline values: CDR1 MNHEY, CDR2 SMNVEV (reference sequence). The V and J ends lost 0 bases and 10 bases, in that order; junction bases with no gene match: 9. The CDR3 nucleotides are TGTGCCAGCAGTTTATCCTCTCTAGCGGGAGAAAACGAGCAGTTCTTC. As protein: CASSLSSLAGENEQFF.

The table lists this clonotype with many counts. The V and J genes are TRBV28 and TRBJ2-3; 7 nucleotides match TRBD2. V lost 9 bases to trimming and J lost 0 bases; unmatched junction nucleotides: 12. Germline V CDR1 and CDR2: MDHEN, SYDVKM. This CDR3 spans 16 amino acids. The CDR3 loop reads CASTALRGKSTDTQYF. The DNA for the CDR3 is TGTGCCAGTACAGCACTGCGGGGGAAAAGCACAGATACGCAGTATTTT.

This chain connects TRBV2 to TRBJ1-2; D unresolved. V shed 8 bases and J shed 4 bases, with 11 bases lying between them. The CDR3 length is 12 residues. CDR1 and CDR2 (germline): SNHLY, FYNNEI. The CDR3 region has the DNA TGTGCCAGCGTGGAGCAAATCTATGGCTACACCTTC. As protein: CASVEQIYGYTF.

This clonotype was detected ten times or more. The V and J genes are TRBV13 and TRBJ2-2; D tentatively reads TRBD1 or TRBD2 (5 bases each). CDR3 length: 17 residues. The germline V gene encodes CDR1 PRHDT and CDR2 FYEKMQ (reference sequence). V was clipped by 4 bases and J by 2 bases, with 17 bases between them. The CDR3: CASSYRPGHFNTGELFF. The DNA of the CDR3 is TGTGCCAGCAGCTACCGCCCGGGGCACTTCAACACCGGGGAGCTGTTTTTT.

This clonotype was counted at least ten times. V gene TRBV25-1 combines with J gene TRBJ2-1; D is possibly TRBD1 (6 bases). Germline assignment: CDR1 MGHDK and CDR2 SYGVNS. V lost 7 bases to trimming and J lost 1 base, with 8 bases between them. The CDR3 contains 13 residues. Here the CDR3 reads CASTRGSYNEQFF. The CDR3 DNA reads TGTGCCAGCACCAGGGGATCCTACAATGAGCAGTTCTTC.